The clone carrying this T cell receptor beta chain was seen many times. Germline CDR1 reads SNHLY; CDR2 reads FYNNEI. Unmatched junction bases numbered 10, after V lost 8 bases and J lost 7 bases. The CDR3 runs to 14 residues. RNA transcripts gave rise to amplified TCR beta CDR3 regions. The study used the HTBI primer set for a first-round RT-PCR of the TCR CDR3. TCRdb re-called the multiplex PCR reads with MiXCR, one entry per CDR3 protein. Among about 610,000 distinct CDR3 sequences, 14% to 15% were seen once, and the ten largest hold 4% to 5.5%. The data are from a study of T cells in Graves' hyperthyroidism and ophthalmopathy. Clinicians diagnosed patients from clinical symptoms, serum thyroxine and TRAb, thyroid ultrasound and orbital computed tomography. PBMCs stemmed from approximately 9.1 ml fresh peripheral blood.

Sequencing input: blood. This chain joins TRBV2 and TRBJ1-5; 8 bases agree with TRBD1. The clonotype was recovered from a woman aged 40 to 50 with Graves' ophthalmopathy. The CDR3 loop reads CASQTGTGGQPQHF. The CDR3, as DNA: TGTGCCAGCCAAACTGGGACAGGAGGGCAGCCCCAGCATTTT.